This T cell receptor (beta chain) was captured by sequencing in a study of cytomegalovirus exposure and HLA in healthy donors (dated 2017 in TCRdb). For the wider study: An earlier analysis of some 550 of the donors reported approximately 270 Gb of sequence data and 117 million unique TCR beta sequences from some 180 million T cells. The study used immunosequencing to profile the T cell repertoires of 600 to 850 subjects and linked those repertoires to cytomegalovirus serostatus. Along with the roughly 610-subject first cohort, a separate validation cohort of some 130 different subjects was used. Genome-wide SNP genotypes for about 65% of the 666 donors were used in a later genetic analysis, which treated that subset as a discovery cohort. All discovery cohort repertoires had been generated on a single sequencing platform. The number of donors typed differed by locus, with about 620-630 for A, B, C, DRB1 and DQB1, roughly 520 for DQA1, approximately 570 for DPA1, and 450 to 480 for DPB1. Both class I and class II loci were covered by HLA typing, at four-digit resolution. Of the 300 to 500 genotyped donors, over 80% were placed in the genetic ancestry cluster associated with self-reported Caucasian donors. The study aimed to test whether cataloging public T cell receptors could reveal signatures of past pathogen exposure. Donor age, sex, ethnicity and CMV serostatus were compiled together with the repertoire data. An early release covering 550 to 650 HLA-typed donors comprised roughly 300 gigabases of sequencing data and roughly 85 million unique TCR sequences. Four to six DR-DQ haplotypes were handled as single units for association and clustering, since linkage in the cohort was strong. Among a few hundred genotyped donors of the cohort, an average of around 240,000 unique TCR beta nucleotide sequences were sequenced per donor, approximately 20% of them non-productive. A later analysis re-analyzed previously published TCR beta repertoires from approximately 670 donors and added high-resolution HLA genotyping to study TCR occurrence patterns. An earlier analysis of 587 of the donors used high-throughput TCR beta sequencing to judge whether each TCR beta V gene segment behaved as functional or pseudogenic. In the later analysis, no new phenotypic data were used to find candidate immune exposures; instead, reliance was placed on TCR beta sequences and their occurrence across donors. To predict cytomegalovirus infection status, the study combined high-throughput TCR immunosequencing, statistical association of individual TCRs with disease status, and machine learning. Broader findings and caveats from the paper: Because HLA typing was missing for some donors at each locus, association tests included only the typed subset. The authors suggested that the approach could potentially be extended to other disease states and immunological phenotypes. Roughly uniform sequencing depth across donors was assumed in presence/absence analyses, although this assumption may not hold. In a later analysis, most CMV-associated TCR beta chains were found to appear HLA-restricted, with HLA associations seemingly driven largely by CMV exposure. This cohort had only TCR beta chains sequenced, and the lack of alpha or paired-chain data limited which features could be detected. A further reported finding was that TCR beta sequences accurately predicted the HLA-A and HLA-B alleles for most subjects in the first cohort. Correlated functional status among segregating V segments might be attributable to linkage disequilibrium, but an unknown experimental factor could not be ruled out. Most TCR sequences were observed very rarely across donors, whereas some public TCRs were present in many individuals. Broadly in line with IMGT annotations, most TCR beta V segments showed up in productive rearrangements about 87% or about 30% of the time in an earlier analysis of 450 to 750 of the donors. About 15 rarely observed V segments, including chromosome 9 orphons, were excluded from the earlier analysis of approximately 600 of the donors because counts were too low. A cluster of highly shared sequence variants was judged likely to be a technical artifact of the sequencing pipeline. In a later analysis, the rate of TCR association differed among HLA loci, with DRB1 alleles having the most associated TCRs and HLA-C alleles having the fewest. A few of the identified cytomegalovirus-associated TCR beta chains were confirmed in vitro to be specific for cytomegalovirus antigens. An association between a missense DCLRE1C variant and V-gene and J-gene trimming of TCR beta chains was found in a later genetic analysis and replicated in an independent cohort. CMV serostatus was the only immune exposure information available for the cohort. In the study, approximately 160 TCR beta chains were listed as associated with cytomegalovirus. A later analysis found that HLA-associated TCR beta chains were more clonally expanded and had lower generation probabilities than equally common non-associated chains. A later genetic analysis reported fewer N-insertions in productive TCRs among donors in an Asian-associated ancestry cluster than the roughly 620-donor mean. Some IMGT-functional V segments, including TRBV6-2 and TRBV6-3, could not be told apart with the 87-base-pair reads, so those segments were excluded. The classifier was reported to diagnose cytomegalovirus status with high specificity and sensitivity in both the original and validation cohorts. Strong co-occurrence of HLA alleles, especially DR and DQ, made assigning TCR associations to individual alleles difficult. Specific HLA alleles were associated with roughly 16,000 TCR beta sequences at a false discovery rate of 0.05 in a later analysis. According to a later analysis, parvovirus B19, influenza, CMV and Epstein-Barr virus appeared linked to several top co-occurrence clusters.

Details on this clone: Its recognized antigen is unknown. No much larger clonotype is one base removed from it; base qualities were not supplied.

V sheds 5 bases and J sheds 3 bases, leaving 14 bases between their ends. CDR1 and CDR2 are drawn from the germline V gene: SGHAT, FQNNGV. The CDR3, from cysteine to phenylalanine, totals 15 residues. Only the CDR3 part of the read is kept: 45 bases, read in frame from the first base. The cohort was made up of under 800 healthy bone marrow donors. At the time of sampling, all cohort members were nominally healthy, though unrecorded immune exposures were likely present. The donor was CMV seronegative and belonged to the group of under 400 seronegative cohort members. Each donor provided a peripheral blood sample, and peripheral blood mononuclear cells were used for TCR beta sequencing. The Qiagen DNeasy Blood Extraction Kit was used to extract genomic DNA from the blood cell samples. The protocol used for the library was the immunoSEQ multiplex PCR assay. For the multiplex PCR, a mixture combining 60 forward primers for TCR Vbeta segments and 13 reverse primers for TCR Jbeta segments was used. The CDR3 region of rearranged TCR beta genes was amplified from genomic DNA with a multiplex PCR assay. On the Illumina HiSeq System, the amplified TCR beta libraries were sequenced as 87-base-pair reads. Processing in the source paper ran as follows. Across the roughly 600 repertoires, a later analysis counted tens of millions of unique TCR beta chains, roughly 11 million of which were shared by at least two donors. To remove PCR and sequencing errors, raw reads were error-corrected and collapsed into unique sequences using a nearest-neighbor algorithm that merged closely related sequences. CDR3 sequences were aligned to IMGT reference sequences to assign V, D and J gene segments. Each retained sequence needed at least a six-nucleotide match to both a V gene segment and a J gene segment. Rearrangements were called productive when the CDR3 lacked stop codons and stayed in frame with V and J; all others were non-productive. CDR3 was defined by IMGT convention, running from the second conserved V-encoded cysteine to the conserved J-encoded phenylalanine. In an earlier analysis of around 540 of the donors, sequences lacking an unambiguous match to a single V gene segment were excluded. In an earlier analysis of roughly 500 of the donors, V segments were called functional above 56.7% productive rearrangements and were called segregating when the between-donor standard deviation exceeded 5%. To diagnose cytomegalovirus status from the catalog of TCR beta chain sequences, a statistical classification framework was built. V and J gene assignment, in a later analysis, came from comparing TCR nucleotide sequences with IMGT/GENE-DB human TR gene sequences. A later analysis assigned CDR3 sequences and most-parsimonious VDJ recombination scenarios with the TCRdist pipeline. A later analysis defined each TCR beta chain by its CDR3 amino acid sequence plus V-gene family, and excluded reads lacking a unique V-gene family. In a later analysis, approximately 640 highly shared, low-generation-probability nucleotide sequences were removed to address suspected cross-contamination and a sequencing artifact. In a later analysis, a clonal expansion index for each public chain was calculated from normalized within-repertoire ranks of inferred template counts. Generation probabilities in a later analysis came from a VDJ recombination model fitted to out-of-frame rearrangements, and those results were checked against IGoR. In a later analysis, TCR-TCR, TCR-HLA and TCR-CMV co-occurrence was scored with hypergeometric tests, and a repertoire-size bias correction was applied to TCR pairs. A later analysis estimated false discovery rates by permuting HLA or CMV assignments 20 times. In a later analysis, co-occurring TCRs were grouped using DBSCAN, and TCRdist sequence similarity was added for clustering within HLA-allele-positive subsets. Co-occurrence clustering excluded repertoires with fewer than 30,000 or more than 120,000 public chains, plus five with anomalous nucleotide sharing. TCRdb limited this immuneACCESS table to in-frame rearrangements with V and J called. A share of clones is missing; checked studies link under half to unresolved V genes, and the rest is unexplained. For V, J and clone size, that table is used; D and trimming come from the DNA. Recorded for this sample are some 150,000 clones; roughly 83% of them occurred a single time. The ten most abundant clones make up about 1.5% of the sample.

Material for sequencing was PBMCs. The clonotype originates from a man between 40 and 49 years old in good health and CMV-seronegative. The rearranged segments are TRBV11-2 and TRBJ1-3; tentative D gene TRBD1, with 6 bases matching. The CDR3 protein is CASSPDSFIGNTIYF. DNA sequence: TGTGCCAGCAGCCCGGACAGCTTTATTGGAAACACCATATATTTT.